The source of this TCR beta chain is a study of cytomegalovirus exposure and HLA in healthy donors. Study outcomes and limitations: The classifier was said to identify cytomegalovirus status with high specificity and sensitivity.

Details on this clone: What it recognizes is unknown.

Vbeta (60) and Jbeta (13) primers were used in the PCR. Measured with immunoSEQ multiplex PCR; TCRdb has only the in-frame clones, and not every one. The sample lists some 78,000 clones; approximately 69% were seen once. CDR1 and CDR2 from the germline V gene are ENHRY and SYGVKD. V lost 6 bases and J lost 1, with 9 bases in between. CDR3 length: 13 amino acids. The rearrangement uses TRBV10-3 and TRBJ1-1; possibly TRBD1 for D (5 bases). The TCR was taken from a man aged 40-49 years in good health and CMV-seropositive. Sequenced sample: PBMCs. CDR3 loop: CAIRGGENTEAFF. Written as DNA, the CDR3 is TGTGCCATCAGGGGGGGGGAGAACACTGAAGCTTTCTTT.